The 17 T cell receptor beta chains below all came from one sample that was sequenced in a study of CD8 T cells in ankylosing spondylitis. TCRdb ran MiXCR on the 5' RACE reads and lists one entry per CDR3 protein. The sample lists about 190,000 distinct CDR3 sequences, 10% to 15% occurring once. Specimen: blood, either unsorted or a sorted T cell fraction (not recorded which). The receptors here all came from a female donor with ankylosing spondylitis or in good health (not recorded which).

This clonotype was recorded at least ten times. The chain combines TRBV12-3 or TRBV12-4 with TRBJ2-7, with no clear D. The CDR3 has 14 residues. V was clipped by 1 base and J by 0 bases, with 7 bases between them. The CDR3 nucleotides read TGTGCCAGCAGTTTAGTCCAGGCCTCCTACGAGCAGTACTTC. Amino acids: CASSLVQASYEQYF.

This clonotype turned up a few times. The chain couples TRBV27 to TRBJ2-1; D remains ambiguous. This CDR3 contains 15 residues. Trimming cost V 5 bases and J 2 bases, with 13 bases left between them. The germline gives CDR1 MNHEY, CDR2 SMNVEV (reference sequence). CDR3 loop: CASSEALRAYNEQFF. For the CDR3, the DNA is TGTGCCAGCAGTGAGGCGCTAAGGGCCTACAATGAGCAGTTCTTC.

V gene TRBV7-2 combines with J gene TRBJ2-1; D remains ambiguous. The CDR3 is made up of 15 amino acids. V was pared by 6 bases and J by 6 bases, with 18 bases between. Germline-derived CDR1 and CDR2 are SGHTA and FQGNSA. Here the CDR3 DNA reads TGTGCCAGCAGACCGACTCCCGAGTCACGCAATGAGCAGTTCTTC. Amino acids: CASRPTPESRNEQFF.

This clonotype was recorded at least ten times. V is TRBV29-1 and J is TRBJ2-1; D is perhaps TRBD2 (6 bases). Trimming left V 4 bases short and J 4 bases short, with 20 bases between. The CDR3 is made up of 16 amino acids. Germline V CDR1 and CDR2: SQVTM, ANQGSEA. The CDR3 coding sequence is TGCAGCGTTGGGGGGGACTTTAGCGGTTCATACAATGAGCAGTTCTTC. Translation: CSVGGDFSGSYNEQFF.

The V and J genes are TRBV28 and TRBJ2-7; tentatively, D is TRBD1 or TRBD2 (6 bases each). This CDR3 contains 13 residues. The V and J ends lost 7 bases and 5 bases respectively, with 15 bases between them. Germline V lookup: CDR1 MDHEN, CDR2 SYDVKM. This CDR3 is CASNPGALNEQYF. The CDR3 DNA reads TGTGCCAGCAATCCGGGGGCGCTGAACGAGCAGTACTTC.

This clonotype was seen ten or more times. V usage is TRBV29-1 and J usage is TRBJ2-3; D may be TRBD1 (5 bases). The CDR3 length is 13 residues. The germline V and J ends were trimmed by 1 base and 4 bases, with 9 bases remaining between them. Germline assignment: CDR1 SQVTM and CDR2 ANQGSEA. The CDR3 nucleotides read TGCAGCGTTGAAGGGCAGGGCGCAGATACGCAGTATTTT. It specifies CSVEGQGADTQYF.

This clonotype was recorded many times. Germline is not matched at one junction end, which may reflect a read error. V gene TRBV7-9 combines with J gene TRBJ2-5; D uncertain. CDR1 and CDR2 (germline): SEHNR, FQNEAQ (reference sequence). This CDR3 is built from 14 residues. CDR3 bases: TGTTCCAGCAGCTTTGCCCGGGACCAAGAGACCCAGTACTTC. Protein: CSSSFARDQETQYF.

This clonotype showed up many times. The V call is TRBV24-1, the J call TRBJ2-4, with 7 positions matching TRBD2. This CDR3 has 16 residues. Germline trimming cut 3 bases from V and 7 bases from J; bases unmatched to any gene: 11. Germline CDR1 is KGHDR and CDR2 is SFDVKD. The DNA of the CDR3 is TGTGCCACCAGTGATCCTTCTCCGGGGGGAAGGAACATTCAGTACTTC. Its translation is CATSDPSPGGRNIQYF.

The chain carries TRBV12-3 or TRBV12-4 and TRBJ2-7; 14 bases fit TRBD2. V trimming: 3 bases; J trimming: 5 bases; junction bases outside the gene matches: 30. CDR3 length: 24 amino acids. The CDR3 protein is CASSLKGQGLWGLAGDEESDEQYF. In nucleotides, the CDR3 is TGTGCCAGCAGTTTGAAGGGACAGGGGCTTTGGGGACTAGCGGGAGATGAAGAAAGTGACGAGCAGTACTTC.

In its sample, this clonotype was seen a few times. The V gene is TRBV20-1, the J gene TRBJ1-5, with 7 bases fitting TRBD1. The CDR3 contains 16 residues. Germline CDR1 DFQATT, CDR2 SNEGSKA (reference sequence). V gave up 0 bases and J gave up 3 bases; unmatched junction bases: 8. The CDR3 here is CSARDRGRGVNQPQHF. The CDR3 DNA reads TGCAGTGCTAGAGATCGAGGCAGGGGGGTCAATCAGCCCCAGCATTTT.

This clonotype was observed many times. The V gene is TRBV20-1, the J gene TRBJ2-7; maybe TRBD2 (5 bases). The CDR3 loop spans 14 amino acids. Looked up from germline, CDR1 is DFQATT and CDR2 is SNEGSKA (reference sequence). V was pared by 6 bases and J by 2 bases, with 17 bases between. CDR3 sequence reads: CSATGYPDTYEQYF. The CDR3 nucleotides read TGCAGTGCAACGGGGTACCCAGACACCTACGAGCAGTACTTC.

This clonotype has at least ten counts. J is TRBJ2-1 and V is TRBV12-3 or TRBV12-4; D is uncertain. CDR3 length equals 12 residues. Trimming left V 6 bases short and J 6 bases short, with 9 bases between. The DNA for the CDR3 is TGTGCCAGCAGCCCTGGACGCAATGAGCAGTTCTTC. Encoded protein: CASSPGRNEQFF.

This clonotype occurred a few times. This chain connects TRBV28 to TRBJ2-6, with TRBD1 identical over 7 bases. The CDR3 contains 15 residues. V shed 7 bases, J shed 4 bases, and the junction held 7 bases outside the gene matches. Germline CDR1 is MDHEN and CDR2 is SYDVKM. This CDR3 reads CASIPGTVGANVLTF. DNA for the CDR3: TGTGCCAGCATCCCCGGGACAGTCGGGGCCAACGTCCTGACTTTC.

This clonotype was seen ten or more times. This sequence joins TRBV4-3 and TRBJ2-4, with TRBD2 identical over 11 bases. The ends lost 0 bases at V and 7 bases at J; junction bases unmatched: 5. The CDR3 runs to 16 residues. Germline V lookup: CDR1 LGHNA, CDR2 YSLEER. As DNA, the CDR3 is TGCGCCAGCAGCCAAGAACATCTAGCGGGGGGTAACATTCAGTACTTC. Its protein is CASSQEHLAGGNIQYF.

This clonotype showed up many times. The rearrangement uses TRBV20-1 and TRBJ1-5, with TRBD1 matching 8 bases. The V gene's germline CDR1 is DFQATT and CDR2 SNEGSKA (reference sequence). There are 15 residues in the CDR3. V gave up 3 bases and J gave up 6 bases; unmatched junction bases: 10. CDR3 residues: CSASSDREMSQPQHF. In DNA form, the CDR3 reads TGCAGTGCTAGTTCGGACAGGGAAATGAGTCAGCCCCAGCATTTT.

The chain joins TRBV6-1 to TRBJ2-7; 9 bases align to TRBD2. The length of the CDR3 is 11 residues. Per germline, CDR1 MNHNS and CDR2 SASEGT. For the CDR3, the DNA is TGTGCAATCCGGGGACTAGCCGAGCAGTACTTC. Translated, it gives CAIRGLAEQYF.

This clonotype was recorded many times. The rearrangement uses TRBV5-6 and TRBJ2-7, with 10 bases fitting TRBD1. CDR1 is SGHDT, CDR2 YYEEEE, per germline. The CDR3 runs 16 residues. With V trimmed by 3 bases and J by 3 bases, 9 bases remained unmatched. DNA for the CDR3: TGTGCCAGCAGCTACTACTCCGGGACAGGGGACTACGAGCAGTACTTC. This codes for CASSYYSGTGDYEQYF.